The 28 T cell receptor beta chains listed next were all sequenced from one sample in a study of cytomegalovirus exposure and HLA in healthy donors. PCR primers comprised 60 Vbeta and 13 Jbeta primers. Only in-frame clones appear in the TCRdb table, and some are missing; sequencing was by immunoSEQ multiplex PCR. The sample carries under 150,000 clones, around 73% recorded once. Material: PBMCs. The receptor source for this set is a human donor in good health.

The chain is built from TRBV5-1 and TRBJ2-1; 7 nucleotides match TRBD1. Trimming took 4 bases from V and 5 from J; bases not matched to a gene: 6. The CDR3 is 14 residues long. Per the germline V gene, CDR1 is SGHRS and CDR2 is YFSETQ. The CDR3: CASSLQTGNNEQFF. CDR3 in DNA: TGCGCCAGCAGCCTCCAGACAGGGAACAATGAGCAGTTCTTC. Full variable domain (missing parts from reference TRBV5-1 and TRBJ2-1): KAGVTQTPRYLIKTRGQQVTLSCSPISGHRSVSWYQQTPGQGLQFLFEYFSETQRNKGNFPGRFSGRQFSNSRSEMNVSTLELGDSALYLCASSLQTGNNEQFFGPGTRLTVL.

The chain combines TRBV9 with TRBJ2-5; TRBD1 agrees at 8 bases. The V segment lost 4 bases and the J segment 2 bases; nucleotides outside the gene matches: 7. The CDR3 is 15 amino acids. Germline CDR1 and CDR2: SGDLS and YYNGEE. This CDR3 reads CASSFGQGEQETQYF. CDR3 DNA: TGTGCCAGCAGCTTTGGACAGGGAGAACAAGAGACCCAGTACTTC.

The CDR3 nucleotides read TGTGCCAGCAGCACGGACAGGGGAGCAGATACGCAGTATTTT. Its protein product is CASSTDRGADTQYF. V and J are TRBV7-9 and TRBJ2-3; 9 bases agree with TRBD1. The germline CDR1 and CDR2 sequences are SEHNR and FQNEAQ (reference sequence). Losses at the gene ends were 5 bases for V and 4 bases for J; bases not matched to a gene: 4. The CDR3 runs to 14 residues.

The DNA of the CDR3 is TGTGCCAGTAGTATCGGATTGACAGTCACAGATACGCAGTATTTT. Amino acid sequence: CASSIGLTVTDTQYF. V is TRBV19 and J is TRBJ2-3; weak D call: TRBD1 (5 bases). Trimming left V 3 bases short and J 2 bases short, with 12 bases between. From germline, CDR1 is LNHDA and CDR2 SQIVND (reference sequence). The CDR3 covers 15 residues.

The chain has TRBV6-5 and TRBJ2-3; no firm D call. The germline gives CDR1 MNHEY, CDR2 SVGAGI. The V end lost 4 bases, the J end lost 2 bases, and 4 bases lay between the germline ends. The length of the CDR3 is 12 residues. Written as DNA, the CDR3 is TGTGCCAGCAGTTCAGACACAGATACGCAGTATTTT. Encoded protein: CASSSDTDTQYF.

This clone was counted between two and nine times. V usage is TRBV5-1 and J usage is TRBJ1-3, with 11 nucleotides matching TRBD1. The CDR3 is 17 residues long. V lost 4 bases and J lost 7; bases outside the gene matches: 13. Germline lookup yields CDR1 SGHRS and CDR2 YFSETQ. CDR3 sequence: CASSPGTGGVIGNTIYF. CDR3 nucleotides: TGCGCCAGCAGCCCGGGGACAGGGGGAGTAATCGGCAACACCATATATTTT.

This rearrangement joins TRBV2 to TRBJ2-7; D not certain. From germline, CDR1 is SNHLY and CDR2 FYNNEI. The V and J ends lost 3 bases and 9 bases respectively, with 15 bases between them. The CDR3 is 13 residues long. CDR3 protein: CASSELAYRVQYF. In DNA, the CDR3 is TGTGCCAGCAGTGAGTTGGCTTATCGTGTGCAGTACTTC.

For the CDR3, the DNA is TGTGCCGGGGAGGACAGGAATACCTACGAGCAGTACTTC. Translation: CAGEDRNTYEQYF. The chain joins TRBV25-1 to TRBJ2-7; TRBD1 might be the D (7 bases). The CDR3 runs 13 residues. V was shortened by 11 bases and J by 2 bases, with 16 bases between the two germline ends. The V gene's germline CDR1 is MGHDK and CDR2 SYGVNS.

As DNA, the CDR3 is TGCAGCGTTATAAGACACCAGAACACTGAAGCTTTCTTT. Protein sequence: CSVIRHQNTEAFF. This chain uses TRBV29-1 with TRBJ1-1; D unresolved. CDR1 SQVTM and CDR2 ANQGSEA come from the germline V gene. The CDR3 runs to 13 residues. V shed 5 bases and J shed 1 base, with 11 bases lying between them.

Points on this clone: The germline gene is not matched at one end of the junction; a read error may be the cause. The CDR3 loop is CSATRDNEQFF. For the CDR3, the DNA is TGCAGTGCTACCAGGGACAACGAGCAGTTCTTC. The V and J genes are TRBV20-1 and TRBJ2-1; D is perhaps TRBD1 (6 bases). Germline lookup yields CDR1 DFQATT and CDR2 SNEGSKA (reference sequence). The CDR3 is 11 amino acids.

This clone was counted a few times. The chain employs TRBV11-3 and TRBJ2-7, with D uncertain. Trimming removed 2 bases from V and 0 bases from J, with 8 bases in between. The CDR3 runs to 14 residues. Germline V gives CDR1 SGHNT, CDR2 YENEEA. CDR3 sequence (DNA): TGTGCCAGCAGCTTAACTACTATCTCCTACGAGCAGTACTTC. Translated, it gives CASSLTTISYEQYF.

V is TRBV18 and J is TRBJ1-1; 8 bases match TRBD1. V shed 3 bases and J 4 bases; nucleotides not matched to a gene: 13. From germline, CDR1 is KGHSH and CDR2 LQKENI. The CDR3 totals 17 residues. CDR3 in amino acids: CASSPGNRGREATEAFF. CDR3 in DNA: TGTGCCAGCTCACCCGGAAACAGGGGGAGGGAAGCCACTGAAGCTTTCTTT.

In this sample, this clone turned up a few times. This sequence joins TRBV5-4 and TRBJ2-7; 12 nucleotides agree with TRBD2. The CDR3 extends over 14 amino acids. In germline, CDR1 is SGHNT, CDR2 YYREEE (reference sequence). V gave up 4 bases and J gave up 3 bases; unmatched junction bases: 2. The CDR3: CASSGTSGFYEQYF. The DNA of the CDR3 is TGTGCCAGCAGCGGGACTAGCGGGTTCTACGAGCAGTACTTC.

This chain connects TRBV7-9 to TRBJ2-5, with unresolved D. The DNA end is more similar to TRBJ2-7, so the J call may be wrong. CDR3 length: 12 amino acids. The germline V gene encodes CDR1 SEHNR and CDR2 FQNEAQ (reference sequence). This CDR3 reads CASSATPSEQYF. The CDR3 DNA sequence: TGTGCCAGCAGCGCCACCCCTAGCGAGCAGTACTTC.

This clone was seen once. The V call is TRBV6-1, the J call TRBJ1-6; perhaps TRBD1 as D (5 bases). The germline CDR1 and CDR2 sequences are MNHNS and SASEGT. Between the trimmed V and J ends, which lost 3 bases and 8 bases, there was a span of 14 bases. This CDR3 region has 15 residues. CDR3 coding DNA: TGTGCCAGCAGTGACCGGGGCCCGGGGGATTCACCCCTCCACTTT. Its translation is CASSDRGPGDSPLHF.

V and J are TRBV29-1 and TRBJ2-7; D not certain. CDR1 and CDR2 from the germline V gene are SQVTM and ANQGSEA. The length of the CDR3 is 15 residues. Trimming stripped 6 bases from V and 3 bases from J, with 21 bases between. The CDR3 region is CSVFKFGEGFYEQYF. CDR3 DNA: TGCAGCGTCTTCAAGTTTGGAGAAGGTTTCTACGAGCAGTACTTC.

The chain carries TRBV5-4 and TRBJ1-6; 9 bases agree with TRBD1. The V gene end was trimmed by 0 bases and the J gene end by 6 bases; junction bases not matched to a gene: 1. Germline CDR1 reads SGHNT; CDR2 reads YYREEE (reference sequence). The CDR3 is made up of 15 amino acids. This chain's CDR3 is CASSLAGQGNSPLHF. DNA of the CDR3: TGTGCCAGCAGCTTGGCGGGACAGGGTAATTCACCCCTCCACTTT.

In its sample, this clone was seen once. The rearrangement uses TRBV6-5 and TRBJ1-1; D is undetermined. The CDR3 extends over 13 amino acids. Germline CDR1 reads MNHEY; CDR2 reads SVGAGI. V lost 5 bases and J lost 1, with 8 bases in between. DNA of the CDR3: TGTGCCAGCAGTCTCTCGTGGAACACTGAAGCTTTCTTT. Translated: CASSLSWNTEAFF.

The V and J genes are TRBV2 and TRBJ2-5, with D possibly TRBD2 on 7 matching bases. Germline CDR1 SNHLY, CDR2 FYNNEI. V dropped 7 bases and J dropped 0 bases, with 24 bases sitting between them. The CDR3 consists of 18 residues. Written as DNA, the CDR3 is TGTGCCAGCATCCCTCCCCGGGCCGGGGGGCGGTACCAAGAGACCCAGTACTTC. This codes for CASIPPRAGGRYQETQYF.

The V and J genes are TRBV18 and TRBJ2-7; 7 nucleotides line up with TRBD2. V lost 4 bases and J lost 0; bases outside the gene matches: 3. In germline, CDR1 is KGHSH, CDR2 LQKENI. This CDR3 comprises 14 residues. CDR3 in amino acids: CASSHRDYSYEQYF. For the CDR3, the DNA is TGTGCCAGCTCACACCGGGACTACTCCTACGAGCAGTACTTC. The variable domain in full, with the rest retrieved from reference TRBV18 and TRBJ2-7, is NAGVMQNPRHLVRRRGQEARLRCSPMKGHSHVYWYRQLPEEGLKFMVYLQKENIIDESGMPKERFSAEFPKEGPSILRIQQVVRGDSAAYFCASSHRDYSYEQYFGPGTRLTVT.

The chain uses TRBV4-1 and TRBJ2-1; 9 nucleotides agree with TRBD2. The CDR3 loop spans 18 amino acids. J lost 7 bases, V lost 1 base, and 14 bases had no gene match. Germline V gives CDR1 MGHRA, CDR2 YSYEKL. CDR3 nucleotides: TGCGCCAGCAGCCAAGGTCTCGTGAGCCTAGCGGGAAAGAATGAGCAGTTCTTC. Translated, it gives CASSQGLVSLAGKNEQFF.

The chain has TRBV2 and TRBJ2-5; no clear D. The CDR3 is 13 amino acids. With 4 bases removed from V and 2 bases from J, the gap between germline ends came to 8 bases. Germline lookup yields CDR1 SNHLY and CDR2 FYNNEI. The CDR3 sequence is CASSVNRQETQYF. The CDR3 bases are TGTGCCAGCAGTGTCAATAGACAAGAGACCCAGTACTTC.

This rearrangement joins TRBV6-6 to TRBJ2-5, with D perhaps TRBD2 (5 bases). The tail of the sequence fits TRBJ2-7 better, so the J call may be wrong. This CDR3 region has 13 residues. The germline CDR1 and CDR2 sequences are MNHNY and SVGAGI (reference sequence). CDR3 sequence: CASSYEGFYEQYF. The CDR3 nucleotides are TGTGCCAGCAGTTATGAGGGATTCTACGAGCAGTACTTC.

This clone was counted a few times. This CDR3 is CSVSGRYQETQYF. Written as DNA, the CDR3 is TGCAGCGTAAGCGGGAGGTACCAAGAGACCCAGTACTTC. V gene TRBV29-1 combines with J gene TRBJ2-5, with 9 bases matching TRBD2. V lost 6 bases, J lost 0 bases, and 2 bases stayed unmatched. This CDR3 spans 13 amino acids. In germline, CDR1 is SQVTM, CDR2 ANQGSEA.

The V call is TRBV6-1, the J call TRBJ1-2; possibly TRBD1 for D (5 bases). This CDR3 is built from 11 residues. Per germline, CDR1 MNHNS and CDR2 SASEGT. V was pared by 5 bases and J by 5 bases, with 6 bases between. The CDR3 coding sequence is TGTGCCAGCAGTCCAGGGTATGGCTACACCTTC. This codes for CASSPGYGYTF.

The V call is TRBV5-5, the J call TRBJ2-3; the match to TRBD2 covers 10 bases. Losses at the gene ends were 4 bases for V and 5 bases for J; bases not matched to a gene: 10. This CDR3 region has 16 residues. Germline lookup yields CDR1 SGHKS and CDR2 YYEKEE (reference sequence). The CDR3 here is CASSLLLAGEKDTQYF. CDR3 DNA: TGTGCCAGCAGCCTACTGCTAGCGGGGGAAAAAGATACGCAGTATTTT.

This clone has a handful of counts. This chain links TRBV11-3 with TRBJ2-7; 10 nucleotides line up with TRBD2. Looked up from germline, CDR1 is SGHNT and CDR2 is YENEEA. The CDR3 consists of 16 residues. The V gene end was trimmed by 0 bases and the J gene end by 0 bases; junction bases not matched to a gene: 2. The CDR3 region is CASSLEKREGSYEQYF. The DNA for the CDR3 is TGTGCCAGCAGCTTAGAAAAGCGGGAGGGCTCCTACGAGCAGTACTTC.

The rearrangement links TRBV5-1 to TRBJ1-1; TRBD1 is a possible D gene (6 bases). Trimming took 4 bases from V and 4 from J, leaving 20 bases between them. Germline CDR1 is SGHRS and CDR2 is YFSETQ. The CDR3 length is 16 residues. DNA of the CDR3: TGCGCCAGCAGCCCAGACTCCCAAGACAGGATCACTGAAGCTTTCTTT. Translating it yields CASSPDSQDRITEAFF.